The rows below give T cell receptor beta chains drawn from one sample of a study of identifying expanded T cells in peripheral blood. The assay was immunoSEQ multiplex PCR, and TCRdb's table has in-frame clones only and misses some. This sample carries approximately 140,000 clones, 86% of them seen once, and the ten largest clones take more than 7%. The sample was blood. Receptors were obtained from a person aged 18 to 70 in good health. Both conserved end residues are trimmed from each CDR3. Each record gives: V gene, J gene, CDR3 protein.

TRBV2,TRBJ1-4,ASSLKGATNEKLF
TRBV9,TRBJ1-5,ASSVGEYPGPQH
TRBV9,TRBJ2-5,ASTSDEGRGQTQY
TRBV7-9,TRBJ2-1,ASSLSSYNEQF
TRBV28,TRBJ1-2,ASSEQGLGYT
TRBV2,TRBJ1-5,ASSEMAAEQPQH
TRBV4-1,TRBJ2-5,ASTPDSYRGTQY
TRBV6-6,TRBJ1-2,ASRDPDRPGYT
TRBV6-5,TRBJ2-7,ASSYSRGSSYEQY
TRBV6-1,TRBJ2-2,ASSVGTANTGELF
TRBV5-1,TRBJ1-4,ASSLRGLGEKLF
TRBV28,TRBJ1-4,ASSLKGTNEKLF
TRBV7-9,TRBJ1-6,AGDRLAGNSPLH
TRBV18,TRBJ2-1,ASSPDRWDEQF
TRBV11-3,TRBJ2-7,ASSVGQAYEQY
TRBV6-9,TRBJ1-6,ASSFSFNQSVH
TRBV9,TRBJ1-4,ASSSQPEGTNEKLF
TRBV29-1,TRBJ2-2,SVNRAGGELF
TRBV27,TRBJ2-1,ASSTLAGDVRSYNEQF
TRBV18,TRBJ1-5,ASSPGENQPQH
TRBV6-1,TRBJ1-1,ASSRSGAEAF
TRBV6-6,TRBJ1-5,ASTEGSSNQPQH
TRBV25-1,TRBJ1-1,ASSETWNEAF
TRBV7-8,TRBJ2-1,ASSYRTAYNEQF
TRBV30,TRBJ1-2,AWSVRTDSYYGYT
TRBV28,TRBJ2-7,ASSLGRRGWY
TRBV7-4,TRBJ2-7,ASSWLGGEQY
TRBV6-6,TRBJ2-2,ASSTGTVNTGELF
TRBV2,TRBJ2-1,ASSPGQAYNEQF
TRBV11-2,TRBJ2-3,ASSLGGVNTDTQY
TRBV6-5,TRBJ2-7,ASSYFIGLGYEQY
TRBV2,TRBJ2-7,ASFRDQGGEQY
TRBV18,TRBJ2-3,ASSRGTEDTQY
TRBV28,TRBJ2-1,ASRLGTGAYNEQF
TRBV2,TRBJ2-5,ASSGSGRARGETQY
TRBV27,TRBJ1-2,ASSFLGSQYGYT
TRBV11-3,TRBJ2-7,ASSLGASSYEQY
TRBV9,TRBJ2-7,ASSPGGLAGYEQY
TRBV18,TRBJ1-5,ASSPKDRGDTSNQPQH
TRBV6-1,TRBJ2-7,ASSGTGAVKSYEQY
TRBV14,TRBJ1-3,ASSQAGGPGNTIY
TRBV6-5,TRBJ2-7,ASSRDRASAYEQY
TRBV28,TRBJ2-7,ASSPIEAGVHHEQY
TRBV10-1,TRBJ1-1,ASSEDRRAEAF
TRBV7-3,TRBJ2-7,ASASGGTYEQY